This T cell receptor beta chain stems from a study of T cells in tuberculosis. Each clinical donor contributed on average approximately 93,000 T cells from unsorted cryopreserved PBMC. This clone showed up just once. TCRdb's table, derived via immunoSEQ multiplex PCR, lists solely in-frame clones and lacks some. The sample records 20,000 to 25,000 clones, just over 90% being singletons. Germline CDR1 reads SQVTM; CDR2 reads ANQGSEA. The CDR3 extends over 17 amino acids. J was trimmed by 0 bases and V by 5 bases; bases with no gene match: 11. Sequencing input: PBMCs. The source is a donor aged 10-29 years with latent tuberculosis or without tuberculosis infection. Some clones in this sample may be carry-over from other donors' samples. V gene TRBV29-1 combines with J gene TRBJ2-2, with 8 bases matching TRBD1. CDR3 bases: TGCAGCGTTCTACCTCGGGACAGGTTCGCGAACACCGGGGAGCTGTTTTTT. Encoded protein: CSVLPRDRFANTGELFF.